The entry below describes one TCR beta chain. This entry belongs to a study of T-cell memory formation after mild COVID-19. One entry per CDR3 protein, called by TCRdb with MiXCR from the 5' RACE reads. The sample lists roughly 130,000 distinct CDR3 sequences, about 17% seen once, with 4.5% to 6.5% in the top ten. Looked up from germline, CDR1 is SGHTA and CDR2 is FQGNSA. This CDR3 spans 15 amino acids. V lost 5 bases to trimming and J lost 1 base; unmatched junction nucleotides: 3. V and J are TRBV7-2 and TRBJ2-3; 10 positions agree with TRBD1. The sequence came from a man aged 18 to 29 who had mild COVID-19 (a few samples of this study predate the infection). Cell type and time point are not known. The specimen was PBMCs or a T cell subset sorted from them (not recorded which). For the CDR3, the DNA is TGTGCCAGCAGCGAAGACAGGGGGCGCACAGATACGCAGTATTTT. As protein: CASSEDRGRTDTQYF.